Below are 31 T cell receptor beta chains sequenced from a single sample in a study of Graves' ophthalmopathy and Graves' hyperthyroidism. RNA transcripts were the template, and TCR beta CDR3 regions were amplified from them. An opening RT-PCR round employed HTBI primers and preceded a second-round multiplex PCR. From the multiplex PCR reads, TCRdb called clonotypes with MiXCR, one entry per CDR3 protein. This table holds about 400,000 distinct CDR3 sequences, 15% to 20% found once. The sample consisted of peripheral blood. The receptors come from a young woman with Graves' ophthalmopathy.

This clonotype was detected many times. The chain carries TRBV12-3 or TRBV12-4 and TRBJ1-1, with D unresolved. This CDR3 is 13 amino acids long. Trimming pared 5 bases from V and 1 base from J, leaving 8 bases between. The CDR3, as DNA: TGTGCCAGCAGTCAACAGCCGAACACTGAAGCTTTCTTT. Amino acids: CASSQQPNTEAFF.

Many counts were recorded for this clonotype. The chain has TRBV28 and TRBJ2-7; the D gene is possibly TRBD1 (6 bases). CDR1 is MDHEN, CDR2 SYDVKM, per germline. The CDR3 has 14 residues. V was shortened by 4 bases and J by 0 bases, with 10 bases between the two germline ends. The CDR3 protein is CASSSTGASYEQYF. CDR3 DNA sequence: TGTGCCAGCAGTTCGACAGGAGCCTCCTACGAGCAGTACTTC.

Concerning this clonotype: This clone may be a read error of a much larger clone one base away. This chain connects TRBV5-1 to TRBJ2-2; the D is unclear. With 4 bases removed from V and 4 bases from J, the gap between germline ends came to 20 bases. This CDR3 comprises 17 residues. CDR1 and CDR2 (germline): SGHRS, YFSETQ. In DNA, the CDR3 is TGCGCCAGCAGCGTCCGTCCGGTGAAATCCGGCACCGGGGAGCTGTTTTTT. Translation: CASSVRPVKSGTGELFF. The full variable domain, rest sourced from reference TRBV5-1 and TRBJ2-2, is KAGVTQTPRYLIKTRGQQVTLSCSPISGHRSVSWYQQTPGQGLQFLFEYFSETQRNKGNFPGRFSGRQFSNSRSEMNVSTLELGDSALYLCASSVRPVKSGTGELFFGEGSRLTVL.

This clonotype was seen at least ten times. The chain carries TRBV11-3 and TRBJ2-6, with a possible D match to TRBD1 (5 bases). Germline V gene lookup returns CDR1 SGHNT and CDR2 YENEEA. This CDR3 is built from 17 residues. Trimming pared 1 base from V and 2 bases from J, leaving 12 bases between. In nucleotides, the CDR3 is TGTGCCAGCAGCTTAGGACAGACGTGGGCTGGGGCCAACGTCCTGACTTTC. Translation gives CASSLGQTWAGANVLTF.

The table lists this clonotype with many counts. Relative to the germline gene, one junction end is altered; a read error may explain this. The CDR3: CATSRAREPGVYGHTF. DNA for the CDR3: TGTGCCACCAGCAGAGCCCGGGAGCCCGGTGTTTATGGCCACACCTTC. The gene calls are TRBV15 and TRBJ1-2; D unclear. The CDR3 is made up of 16 amino acids. Germline-derived CDR1 and CDR2 are LNHNV and YYDKDF (reference sequence).

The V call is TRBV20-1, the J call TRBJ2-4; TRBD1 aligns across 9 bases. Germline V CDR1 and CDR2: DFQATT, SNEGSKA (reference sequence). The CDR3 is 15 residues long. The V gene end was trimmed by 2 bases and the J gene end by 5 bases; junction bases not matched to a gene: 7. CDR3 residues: CSARSWGDRENIQYF. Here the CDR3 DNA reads TGCAGTGCTAGATCATGGGGGGACAGGGAAAACATTCAGTACTTC.

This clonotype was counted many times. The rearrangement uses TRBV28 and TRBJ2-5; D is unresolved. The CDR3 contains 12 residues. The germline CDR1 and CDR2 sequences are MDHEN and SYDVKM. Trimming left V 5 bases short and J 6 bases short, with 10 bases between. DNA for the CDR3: TGTGCCAGCAGTCCCCGATTGAAGACCCAGTACTTC. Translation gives CASSPRLKTQYF.

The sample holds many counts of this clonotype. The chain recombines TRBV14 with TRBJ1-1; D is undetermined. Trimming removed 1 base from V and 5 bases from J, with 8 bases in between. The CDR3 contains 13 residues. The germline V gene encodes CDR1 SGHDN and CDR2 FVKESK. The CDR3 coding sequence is TGTGCCAGCAGCCAAGGGTCCTATACTGAAGCTTTCTTT. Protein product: CASSQGSYTEAFF.

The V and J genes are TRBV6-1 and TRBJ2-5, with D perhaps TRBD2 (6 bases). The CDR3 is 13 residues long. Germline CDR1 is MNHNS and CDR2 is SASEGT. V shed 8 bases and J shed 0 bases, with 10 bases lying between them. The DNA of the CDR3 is TGTGCCAGCGGACGGGACTACCAAGAGACCCAGTACTTC. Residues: CASGRDYQETQYF.

CDR3 amino acids: CSARCLAGSEETQYF. DNA for the CDR3: TGCAGTGCTAGATGCCTAGCGGGTTCGGAGGAGACCCAGTACTTC. V and J are TRBV20-1 and TRBJ2-5, with 8 bases that match TRBD2. This CDR3 contains 15 residues. J was trimmed by 5 bases and V by 2 bases; bases with no gene match: 10. The germline V gene has CDR1 DFQATT and CDR2 SNEGSKA (reference sequence).

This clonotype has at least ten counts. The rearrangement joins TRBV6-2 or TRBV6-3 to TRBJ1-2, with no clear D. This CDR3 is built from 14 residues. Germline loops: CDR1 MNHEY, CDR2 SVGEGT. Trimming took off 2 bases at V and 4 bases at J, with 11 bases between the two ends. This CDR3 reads CASSYRSNSYGYTF. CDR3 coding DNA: TGTGCCAGCAGTTACCGCAGTAACTCCTATGGCTACACCTTC.

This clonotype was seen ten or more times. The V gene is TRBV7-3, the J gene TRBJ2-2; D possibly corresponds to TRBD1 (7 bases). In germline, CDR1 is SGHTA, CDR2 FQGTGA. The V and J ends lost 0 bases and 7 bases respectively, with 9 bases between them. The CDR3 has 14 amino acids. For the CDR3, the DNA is TGTGCCAGCAGCTTAACCAGGGGGGTCGGGGAGCTGTTTTTT. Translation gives CASSLTRGVGELFF.

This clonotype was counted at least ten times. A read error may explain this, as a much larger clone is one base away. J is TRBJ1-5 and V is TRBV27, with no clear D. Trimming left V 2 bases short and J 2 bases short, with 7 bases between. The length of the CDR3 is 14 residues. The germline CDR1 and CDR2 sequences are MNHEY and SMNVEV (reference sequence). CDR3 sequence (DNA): TGTGCCAGCAGTTTACGAGATGGCAATCAGCCCCAGCATTTT. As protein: CASSLRDGNQPQHF.

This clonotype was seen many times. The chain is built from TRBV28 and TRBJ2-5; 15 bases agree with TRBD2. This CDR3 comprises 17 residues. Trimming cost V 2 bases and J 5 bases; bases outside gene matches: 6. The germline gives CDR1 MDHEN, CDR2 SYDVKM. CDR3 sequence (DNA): TGTGCCAGCAGTTTAAGGGGGACTAGCGGGAGGTCGGAGACCCAGTACTTC. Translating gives CASSLRGTSGRSETQYF.

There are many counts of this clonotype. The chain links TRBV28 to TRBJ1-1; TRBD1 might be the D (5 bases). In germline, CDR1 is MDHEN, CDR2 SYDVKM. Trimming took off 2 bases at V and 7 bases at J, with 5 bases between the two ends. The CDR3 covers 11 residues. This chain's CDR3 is CASSLRGEAFF. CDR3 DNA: TGTGCCAGCAGTTTAAGGGGTGAAGCTTTCTTT.

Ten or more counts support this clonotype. DNA of the CDR3: TGTGCCAGCACCCTGGCAGGGGGCTCCTACGAGCAGTACTTC. It translates to CASTLAGGSYEQYF. The chain joins TRBV12-3 or TRBV12-4 to TRBJ2-7; TRBD1 matches at 7 bases. The CDR3 is made up of 14 amino acids. V was clipped by 7 bases and J by 0 bases; unmatched bases: 6.

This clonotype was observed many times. The CDR3 is CASSLGSRTGELFF. CDR3 DNA: TGTGCCAGCAGCTTAGGGTCCCGCACCGGGGAGCTGTTTTTT. The chain uses TRBV11-2 and TRBJ2-2, with no clear D. V lost 1 base to trimming and J lost 4 bases, with 7 bases between them. The length of the CDR3 is 14 residues. The germline gives CDR1 SGHAT, CDR2 FQNNGV.

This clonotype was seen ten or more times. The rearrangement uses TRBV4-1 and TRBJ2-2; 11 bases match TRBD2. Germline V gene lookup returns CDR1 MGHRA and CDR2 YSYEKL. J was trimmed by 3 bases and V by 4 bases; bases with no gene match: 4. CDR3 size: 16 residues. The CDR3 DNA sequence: TGCGCCAGCAGCCTAGCGGGAGGGAGGGACACCGGGGAGCTGTTTTTT. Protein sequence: CASSLAGGRDTGELFF.

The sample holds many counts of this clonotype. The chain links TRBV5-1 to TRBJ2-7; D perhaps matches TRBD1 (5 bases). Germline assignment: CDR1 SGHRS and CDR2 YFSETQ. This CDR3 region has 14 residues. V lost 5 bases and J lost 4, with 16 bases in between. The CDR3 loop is CASRDAADSYEQYF. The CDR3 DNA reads TGCGCCAGCAGAGATGCCGCCGACAGTTACGAGCAGTACTTC.

Written as DNA, the CDR3 is TGTGCCAGCAGTTTAAGTGCTGGGCTAGCGGGAGTCGGAAACGAGCAGTACTTC. Its protein is CASSLSAGLAGVGNEQYF. The rearrangement links TRBV12-3 or TRBV12-4 to TRBJ2-7; 10 bases align to TRBD2. The ends lost 2 bases at V and 5 bases at J; junction bases unmatched: 15. The CDR3 sequence is 18 residues long.

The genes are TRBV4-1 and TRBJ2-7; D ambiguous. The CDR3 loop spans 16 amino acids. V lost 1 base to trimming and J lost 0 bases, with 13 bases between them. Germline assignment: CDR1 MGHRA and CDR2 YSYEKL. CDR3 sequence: CASSQGFQSSSYEQYF. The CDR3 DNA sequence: TGCGCCAGCAGCCAAGGGTTCCAGTCTAGCTCCTACGAGCAGTACTTC.

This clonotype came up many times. The CDR3 here is CASSYSGVVAKNIQYF. DNA for the CDR3: TGTGCCAGCAGTTACTCTGGGGTCGTGGCCAAAAACATTCAGTACTTC. V and J are TRBV6-2 or TRBV6-3 and TRBJ2-4; no clear D. Germline CDR1 and CDR2: MNHEY and SVGEGT. The germline V and J ends were trimmed by 0 bases and 1 base, with 10 bases remaining between them. The CDR3 totals 16 residues.

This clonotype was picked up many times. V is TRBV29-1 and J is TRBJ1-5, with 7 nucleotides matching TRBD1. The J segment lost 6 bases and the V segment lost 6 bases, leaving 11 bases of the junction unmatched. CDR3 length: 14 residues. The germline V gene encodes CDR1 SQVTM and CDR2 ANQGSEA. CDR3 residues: CSVGRDSNGQPQHF. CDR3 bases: TGCAGCGTGGGGAGGGACAGTAACGGTCAGCCCCAGCATTTT.

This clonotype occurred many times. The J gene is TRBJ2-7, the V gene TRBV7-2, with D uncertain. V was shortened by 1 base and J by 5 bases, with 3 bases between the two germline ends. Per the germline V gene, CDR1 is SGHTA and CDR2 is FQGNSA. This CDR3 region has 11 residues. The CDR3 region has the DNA TGTGCCAGCAGCTTAGGAGACGAGCAGTACTTC. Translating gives CASSLGDEQYF.

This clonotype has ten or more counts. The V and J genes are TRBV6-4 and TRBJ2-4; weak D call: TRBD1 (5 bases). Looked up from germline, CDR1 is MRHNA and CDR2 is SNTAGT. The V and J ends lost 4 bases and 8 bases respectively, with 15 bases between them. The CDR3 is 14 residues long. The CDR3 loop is CASSALRVVDIQYF. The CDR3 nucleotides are TGTGCCAGCAGTGCGCTCAGGGTTGTAGACATTCAGTACTTC.

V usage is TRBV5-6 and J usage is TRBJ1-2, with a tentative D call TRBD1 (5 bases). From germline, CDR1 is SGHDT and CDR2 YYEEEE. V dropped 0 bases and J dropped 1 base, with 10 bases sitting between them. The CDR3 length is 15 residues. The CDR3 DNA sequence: TGTGCCAGCAGCTTGGTTCAGGGAGGTAACTATGGCTACACCTTC. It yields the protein CASSLVQGGNYGYTF.

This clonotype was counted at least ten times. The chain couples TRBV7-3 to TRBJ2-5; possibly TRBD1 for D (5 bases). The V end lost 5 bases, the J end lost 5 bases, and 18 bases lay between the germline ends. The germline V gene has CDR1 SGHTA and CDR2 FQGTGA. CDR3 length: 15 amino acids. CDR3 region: CASSPGSQERETQYF. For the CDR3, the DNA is TGTGCCAGCAGCCCCGGGTCACAGGAGAGGGAGACCCAGTACTTC.

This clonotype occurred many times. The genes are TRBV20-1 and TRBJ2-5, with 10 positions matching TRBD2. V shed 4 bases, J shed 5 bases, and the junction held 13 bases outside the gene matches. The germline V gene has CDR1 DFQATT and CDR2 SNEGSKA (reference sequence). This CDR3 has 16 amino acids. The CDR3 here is CSAKDWTSGRRETQYF. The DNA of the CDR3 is TGCAGTGCTAAAGACTGGACTAGCGGCAGGCGGGAGACCCAGTACTTC.

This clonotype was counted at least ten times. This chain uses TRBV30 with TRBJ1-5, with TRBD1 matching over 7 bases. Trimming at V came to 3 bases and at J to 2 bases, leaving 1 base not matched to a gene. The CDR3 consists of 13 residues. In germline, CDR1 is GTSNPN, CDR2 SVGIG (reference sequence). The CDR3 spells CAWSTGGNQPQHF. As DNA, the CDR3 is TGTGCCTGGAGCACAGGGGGCAATCAGCCCCAGCATTTT. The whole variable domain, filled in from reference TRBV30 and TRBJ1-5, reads SQTIHQWPATLVQPVGSPLSLECTVEGTSNPNLYWYRQAAGRGLQLLFYSVGIGQISSEVPQNLSASRPQDRQFILSSKKLLLSDSGFYLCAWSTGGNQPQHFGDGTRLSIL.

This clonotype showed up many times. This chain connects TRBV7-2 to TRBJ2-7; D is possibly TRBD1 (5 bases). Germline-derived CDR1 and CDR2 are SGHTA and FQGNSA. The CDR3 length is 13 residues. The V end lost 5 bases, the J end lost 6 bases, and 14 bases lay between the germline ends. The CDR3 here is CASSNQGYSEQYF. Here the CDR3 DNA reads TGTGCCAGCAGCAACCAGGGATACTCCGAGCAGTACTTC.

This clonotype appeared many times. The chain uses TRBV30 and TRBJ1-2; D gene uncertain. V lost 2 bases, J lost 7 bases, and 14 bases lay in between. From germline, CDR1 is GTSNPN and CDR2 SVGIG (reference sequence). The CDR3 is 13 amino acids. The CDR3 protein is CAWSRWGDGGYTF. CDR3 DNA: TGTGCCTGGAGTCGATGGGGTGATGGTGGCTACACCTTC.